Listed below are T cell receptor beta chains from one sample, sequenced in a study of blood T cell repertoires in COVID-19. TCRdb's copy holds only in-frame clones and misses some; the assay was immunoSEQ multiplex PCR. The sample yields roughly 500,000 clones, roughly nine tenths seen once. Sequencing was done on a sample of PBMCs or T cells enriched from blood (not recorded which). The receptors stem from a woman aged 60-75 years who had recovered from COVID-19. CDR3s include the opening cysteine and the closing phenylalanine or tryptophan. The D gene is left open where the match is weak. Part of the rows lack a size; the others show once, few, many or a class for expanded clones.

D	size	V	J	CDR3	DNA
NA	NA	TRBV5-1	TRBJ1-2	CASSLRTGTDGGGYTF	TGCGCCAGCAGCTTGAGAACTGGCACTGATGGGGGCGGCTACACCTTC
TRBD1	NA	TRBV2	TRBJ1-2	CASSLPDRGYGYTF	TGTGCCAGCAGCCTACCGGACAGGGGGTATGGCTACACCTTC
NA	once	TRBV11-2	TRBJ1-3	CASSSIKKQANHSGNTIYF	TGTGCCAGCAGCTCCATTAAAAAACAGGCGAATCACTCTGGAAACACCATATATTTT
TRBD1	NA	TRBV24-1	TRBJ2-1	CATSDLGQGFNEQFF	TGTGCCACCAGTGACCTAGGACAGGGGTTCAATGAGCAGTTCTTC
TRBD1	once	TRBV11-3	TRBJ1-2	CASSSQGDYGYTF	TGTGCCAGCAGTTCTCAGGGGGACTATGGCTACACCTTC
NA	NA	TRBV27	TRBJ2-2	CASKRSGTGELFF	TGTGCCAGCAAAAGGAGTGGGACCGGGGAGCTGTTTTTT
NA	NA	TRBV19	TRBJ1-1	CASNEGLNTEAFF	TGTGCCAGTAATGAGGGCTTGAACACTGAAGCTTTCTTT
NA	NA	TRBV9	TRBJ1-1	CASSAQGMNTEAFF	TGTGCCAGCAGCGCACAGGGTATGAACACTGAAGCTTTCTTT
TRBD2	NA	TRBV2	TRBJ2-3	CASSDPGLATDTQYF	TGTGCCAGCAGTGATCCCGGACTAGCCACAGATACGCAGTATTTT
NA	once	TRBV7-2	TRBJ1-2	CASYPVEGANYGYTF	TGTGCCAGCTACCCGGTCGAAGGGGCTAACTATGGCTACACCTTC
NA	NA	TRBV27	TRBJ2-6	CASCQQGPAGANVLTF	TGTGCCAGTTGCCAACAGGGACCCGCAGGGGCCAACGTCCTGACTTTC
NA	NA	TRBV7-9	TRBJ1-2	CASSLALDNGYTF	TGTGCCAGCAGCTTAGCGCTGGACAATGGCTACACCTTC
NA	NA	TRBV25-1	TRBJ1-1	CASSDQGGQTEAFF	TGTGCCAGCAGTGATCAGGGCGGCCAGACTGAAGCTTTCTTT
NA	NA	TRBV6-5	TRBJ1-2	CASSYLRAGNYGYTF	TGTGCCAGCAGTTACCTTAGAGCGGGTAACTATGGCTACACCTTC
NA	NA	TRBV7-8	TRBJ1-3	CASSLLSGGGNTIYF	TGTGCCAGCAGCCTGCTCTCGGGGGGTGGAAACACCATATATTTT
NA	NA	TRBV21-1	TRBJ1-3	CASSKAPGTGERNTIYF	TGTGCCAGCAGCAAAGCGCCCGGGACAGGGGAAAGAAACACCATATATTTT
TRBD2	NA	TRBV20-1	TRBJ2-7	CSASGTLAGSYEQYF	TGCAGTGCTAGTGGGACCTTAGCGGGGAGCTACGAGCAGTACTTC
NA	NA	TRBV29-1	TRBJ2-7	CSVGAQGVEQYF	TGCAGCGTTGGGGCACAGGGCGTAGAGCAGTACTTC
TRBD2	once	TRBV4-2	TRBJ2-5	CASSYTSGGARETQYF	TGTGCCAGCAGCTATACTAGCGGGGGGGCTAGGGAGACCCAGTACTTC
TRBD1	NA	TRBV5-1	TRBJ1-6	CASSSPGQINSPLHF	TGCGCCAGCAGCTCACCGGGACAGATTAATTCACCCCTCCACTTT
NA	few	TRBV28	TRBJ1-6	CASSPGTFGGPLHF	TGTGCCAGCAGTCCCGGGACTTTTGGGGGACCCCTCCACTTT
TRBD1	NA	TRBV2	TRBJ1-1	CASRIDRGSDTEAFF	TGTGCCAGCAGGATAGACAGGGGATCGGACACTGAAGCTTTCTTT
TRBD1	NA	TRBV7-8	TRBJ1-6	CASSSERDRSSYNSPLHF	TGTGCCAGCTCTTCCGAAAGGGACAGGAGCTCCTATAATTCACCCCTCCACTTT
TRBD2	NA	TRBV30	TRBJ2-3	CAWSHSLAELTDTQYF	TGTGCCTGGAGTCACTCCCTAGCGGAACTCACAGATACGCAGTATTTT
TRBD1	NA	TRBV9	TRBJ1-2	CASSLLSSDWDRPSDYGYTF	TGTGCCAGCAGCCTTTTGTCGTCCGATTGGGACAGGCCGAGTGACTATGGCTACACCTTC